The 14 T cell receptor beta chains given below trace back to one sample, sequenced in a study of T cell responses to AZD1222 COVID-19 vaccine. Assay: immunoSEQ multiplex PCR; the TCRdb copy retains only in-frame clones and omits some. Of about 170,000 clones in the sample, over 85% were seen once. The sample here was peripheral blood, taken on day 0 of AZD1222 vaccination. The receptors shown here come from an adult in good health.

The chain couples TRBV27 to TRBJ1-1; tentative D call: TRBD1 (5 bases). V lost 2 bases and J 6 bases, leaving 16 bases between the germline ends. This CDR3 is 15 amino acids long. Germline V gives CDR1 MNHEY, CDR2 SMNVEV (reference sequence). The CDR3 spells CASSLRPRVGAEAFF. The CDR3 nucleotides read TGTGCCAGCAGTTTACGACCCAGGGTGGGGGCTGAAGCTTTCTTT.

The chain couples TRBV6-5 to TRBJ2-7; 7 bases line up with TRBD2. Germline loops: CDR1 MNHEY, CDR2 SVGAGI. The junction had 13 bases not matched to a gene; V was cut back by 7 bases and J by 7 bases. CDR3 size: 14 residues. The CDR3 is CASTQLAGAGEQYF. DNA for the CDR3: TGTGCCAGCACGCAGCTGGCGGGAGCGGGGGAGCAGTACTTC.

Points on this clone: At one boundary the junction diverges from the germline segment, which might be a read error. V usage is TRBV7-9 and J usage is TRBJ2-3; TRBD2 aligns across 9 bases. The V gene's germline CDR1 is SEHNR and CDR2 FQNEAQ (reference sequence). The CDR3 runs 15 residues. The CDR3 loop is CASSVAGVDTDTQYF. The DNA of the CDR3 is TGTGCCAGCAGCGTAGCGGGAGTAGACACAGATACGCAGTATTTT.

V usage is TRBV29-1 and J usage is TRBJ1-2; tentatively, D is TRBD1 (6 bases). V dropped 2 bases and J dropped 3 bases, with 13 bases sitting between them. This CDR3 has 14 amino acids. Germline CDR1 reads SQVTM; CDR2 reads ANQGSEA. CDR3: CSVENPEGDYGYTF. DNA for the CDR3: TGCAGCGTTGAAAACCCTGAGGGGGACTATGGCTACACCTTC.

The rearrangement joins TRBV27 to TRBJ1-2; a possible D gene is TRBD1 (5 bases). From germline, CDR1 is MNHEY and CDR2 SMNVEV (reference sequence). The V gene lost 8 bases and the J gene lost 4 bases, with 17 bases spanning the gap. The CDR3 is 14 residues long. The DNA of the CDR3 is TGTGCCAGCGCCAAGGGGCAGGGATTCTATGGCTACACCTTC. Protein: CASAKGQGFYGYTF.

The CDR3 region has the DNA TGTGCCAGCAGTGAACAGGGTTTCAATGAGCAGTTCTTC. The encoded protein is CASSEQGFNEQFF. The chain recombines TRBV6-1 with TRBJ2-1; D may be TRBD1 (5 bases). Germline CDR1 and CDR2: MNHNS and SASEGT. V lost 2 bases and J lost 6, with 8 bases in between. CDR3 size: 13 residues.

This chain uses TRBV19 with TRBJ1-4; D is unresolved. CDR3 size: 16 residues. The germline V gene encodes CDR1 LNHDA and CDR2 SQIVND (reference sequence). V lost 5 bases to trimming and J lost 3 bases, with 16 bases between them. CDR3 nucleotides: TGTGCCAGTAGTGACGGAAGGCTCAGTCCTAATGAAAAACTGTTTTTT. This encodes CASSDGRLSPNEKLFF.

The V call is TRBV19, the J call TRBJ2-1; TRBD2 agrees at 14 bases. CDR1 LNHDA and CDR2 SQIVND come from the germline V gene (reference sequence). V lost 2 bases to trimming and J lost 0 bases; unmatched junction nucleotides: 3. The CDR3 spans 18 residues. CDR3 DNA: TGTGCCAGTAGTATAACTGGGACTAGCGGGAGCTCCTACAATGAGCAGTTCTTC. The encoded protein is CASSITGTSGSSYNEQFF.

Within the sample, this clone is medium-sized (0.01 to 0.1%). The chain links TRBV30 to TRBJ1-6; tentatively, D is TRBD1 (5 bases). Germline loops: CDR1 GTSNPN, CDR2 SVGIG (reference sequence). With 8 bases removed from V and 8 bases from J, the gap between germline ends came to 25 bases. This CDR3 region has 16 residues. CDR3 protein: CASPLRGEGRDSPLHF. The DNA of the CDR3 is TGTGCCAGCCCTCTAAGGGGAGAGGGCCGGGATTCACCCCTCCACTTT.

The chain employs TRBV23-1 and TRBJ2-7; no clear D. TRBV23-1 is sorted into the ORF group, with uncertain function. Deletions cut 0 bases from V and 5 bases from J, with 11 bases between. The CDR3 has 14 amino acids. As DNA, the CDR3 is TGCGCCAGCAGTCAATCTGGCACCCTCGACGAGCAGTACTTC. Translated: CASSQSGTLDEQYF.

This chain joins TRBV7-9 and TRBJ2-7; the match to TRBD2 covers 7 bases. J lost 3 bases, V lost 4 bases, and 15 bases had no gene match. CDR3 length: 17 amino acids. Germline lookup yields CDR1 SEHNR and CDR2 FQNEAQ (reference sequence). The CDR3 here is CASSSSPGQREGYEQYF. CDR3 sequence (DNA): TGTGCCAGCAGCTCCTCGCCGGGGCAGCGGGAAGGCTACGAGCAGTACTTC.

CDR3 amino acids: CASRSGSYEQYF. CDR3 DNA: TGCGCCAGCAGAAGCGGATCCTACGAGCAGTACTTC. The rearrangement joins TRBV10-2 to TRBJ2-7; possibly TRBD2 for D (5 bases). CDR1 and CDR2 from the germline V gene are WSHSY and SAAADI. The CDR3 has 12 amino acids. The ends were cut back, 6 bases at V and 1 base at J, with 7 bases in the middle.

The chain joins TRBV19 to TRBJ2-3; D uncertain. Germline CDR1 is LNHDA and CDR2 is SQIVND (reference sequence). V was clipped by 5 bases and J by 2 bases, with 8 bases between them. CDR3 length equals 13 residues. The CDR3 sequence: CASSLSNTDTQYF. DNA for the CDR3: TGTGCCAGTAGTCTTTCGAACACAGATACGCAGTATTTT.

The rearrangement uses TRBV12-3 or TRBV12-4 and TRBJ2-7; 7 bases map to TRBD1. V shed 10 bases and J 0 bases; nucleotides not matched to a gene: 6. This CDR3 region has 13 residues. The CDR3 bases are TGTGCCACCATGGGGGACAGCTCCTACGAGCAGTACTTC. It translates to CATMGDSSYEQYF.